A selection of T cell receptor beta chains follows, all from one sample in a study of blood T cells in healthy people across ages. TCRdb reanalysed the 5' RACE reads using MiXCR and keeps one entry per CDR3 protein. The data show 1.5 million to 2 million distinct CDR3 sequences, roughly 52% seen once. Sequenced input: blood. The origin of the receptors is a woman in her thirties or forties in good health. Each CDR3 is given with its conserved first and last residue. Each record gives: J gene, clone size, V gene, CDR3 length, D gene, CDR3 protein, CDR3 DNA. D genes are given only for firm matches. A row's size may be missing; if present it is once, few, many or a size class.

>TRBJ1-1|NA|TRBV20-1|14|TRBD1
CSASQGALNTEAFF
TGCAGTGCGTCACAGGGGGCTTTGAACACTGAAGCTTTCTTT
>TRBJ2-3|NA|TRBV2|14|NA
CASSGSLGAGTQYF
TGTGCCAGCAGTGGCTCACTAGGGGCGGGGACGCAGTATTTT
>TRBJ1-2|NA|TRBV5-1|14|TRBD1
CASTAGQGVFGYTF
TGCGCCAGCACCGCGGGACAGGGGGTTTTTGGCTACACCTTC
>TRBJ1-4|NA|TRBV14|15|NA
CASSQAAGLVEKLFF
TGTGCCAGCAGCCAAGCGGCGGGCCTGGTAGAAAAACTGTTTTTT
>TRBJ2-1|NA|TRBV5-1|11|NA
CASSFGHQQFF
TGCGCCAGCAGCTTCGGACACCAGCAGTTCTTC
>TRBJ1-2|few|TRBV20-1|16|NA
CSARGLTGTANYGYTF
TGCAGTGCTAGAGGCCTGACCGGGACGGCTAACTATGGCTACACCTTC
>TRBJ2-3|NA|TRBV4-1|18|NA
CASSQDRASEGFTDTQYF
TGCGCCAGCAGCCAAGATCGGGCTAGCGAGGGTTTCACAGATACGCAGTATTTT
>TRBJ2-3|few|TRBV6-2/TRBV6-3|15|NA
CASSFSAGSADTQYF
TGTGCCAGCAGTTTCTCGGCGGGATCGGCAGATACGCAGTATTTT
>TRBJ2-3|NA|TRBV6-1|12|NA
CASSSIRDTQYF
TGTGCCAGCAGTTCTATAAGGGATACGCAGTATTTT
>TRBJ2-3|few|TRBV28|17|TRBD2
CASSSILGGGNTNTQYF
TGTGCCAGCAGTTCCATTTTGGGCGGGGGGAATACGAATACGCAGTATTTT
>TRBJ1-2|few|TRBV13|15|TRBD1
CASSLSRTGVYGYTF
TGTGCCAGCAGCTTATCTCGGACAGGGGTCTATGGCTACACCTTC
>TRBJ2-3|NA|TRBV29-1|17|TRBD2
CSANSQGTSGGTDTQYF
TGCAGCGCCAATAGCCAAGGGACTAGCGGGGGTACAGATACGCAGTATTTT
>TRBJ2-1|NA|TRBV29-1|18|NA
CSVGFWGSSGKSYSEQFF
TGCAGCGTTGGGTTCTGGGGTAGCTCGGGAAAGTCCTACAGTGAGCAGTTCTTC
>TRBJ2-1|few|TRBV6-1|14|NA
CASRIGGPGNEQFF
TGTGCCTCCCGTATCGGGGGGCCAGGCAATGAGCAGTTCTTC
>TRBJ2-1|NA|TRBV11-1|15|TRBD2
CASSLQAGVYNEQFF
TGTGCCAGCAGCTTACAAGCGGGGGTATACAATGAGCAGTTCTTC
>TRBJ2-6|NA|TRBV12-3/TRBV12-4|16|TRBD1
CASRSTGVSGANVLTF
TGTGCCAGCAGAAGCACAGGGGTCTCTGGGGCCAACGTCCTGACTTTC
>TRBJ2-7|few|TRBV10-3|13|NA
CAISTDSSYEQYF
TGTGCCATCAGTACGGACAGTTCCTACGAGCAGTACTTC
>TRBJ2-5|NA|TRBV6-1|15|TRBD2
CASSDISGGAETQYF
TGTGCCAGCAGTGACATTAGCGGGGGGGCCGAGACCCAGTACTTC
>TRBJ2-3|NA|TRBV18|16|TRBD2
CASSTNGGAVGDTQYF
TGTGCCAGCTCAACTAACGGGGGGGCCGTCGGAGATACGCAGTATTTT
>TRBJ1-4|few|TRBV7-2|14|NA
CASSLEWENEKLFF
TGTGCCAGCAGCTTAGAGTGGGAAAATGAAAAACTGTTTTTT
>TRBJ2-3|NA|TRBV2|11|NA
CASTESDTQYF
TGTGCCAGCACAGAGTCAGATACGCAGTATTTT
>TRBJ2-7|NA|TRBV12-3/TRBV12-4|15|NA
CASSLREVSYNEQYF
TGTGCCAGCAGTTTAAGGGAAGTGTCCTACAATGAGCAGTACTTC
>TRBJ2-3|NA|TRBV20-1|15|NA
CSARSGGTSTDTQYF
TGCAGTGCTAGATCAGGCGGAACTAGCACAGATACGCAGTATTTT
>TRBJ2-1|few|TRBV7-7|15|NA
CASSLGREPYNEQFF
TGTGCTAGCAGCTTAGGAAGGGAGCCCTACAATGAGCAGTTCTTC
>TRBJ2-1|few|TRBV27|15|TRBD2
CASSSGTSGDNEQFF
TGTGCCAGCAGCTCAGGGACTAGCGGGGACAATGAGCAGTTCTTC
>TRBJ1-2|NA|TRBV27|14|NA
CASRPRSGGYGYTF
TGTGCCAGCAGACCACGCTCAGGTGGCTATGGCTACACCTTC
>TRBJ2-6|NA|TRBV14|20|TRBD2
CASTAGGVELYFSGANVLTF
TGTGCCAGCACCGCGGGGGGTGTGGAGCTATACTTCTCTGGGGCCAACGTCCTGACTTTC
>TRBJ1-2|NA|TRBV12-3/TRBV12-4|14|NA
CASSKQGLGYGYTF
TGTGCCAGCAGTAAACAAGGGTTAGGCTATGGCTACACCTTC
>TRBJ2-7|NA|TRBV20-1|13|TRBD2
CSAPRDYYNGQYF
TGCAGTGCTCCCCGGGACTACTACAATGGGCAGTACTTC
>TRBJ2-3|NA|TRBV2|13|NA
CASRRFSTDTQYF
TGTGCCAGCAGGCGGTTTAGCACAGATACGCAGTATTTT
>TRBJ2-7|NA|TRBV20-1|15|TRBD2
CSARAARGTPYEQYF
TGCAGTGCTAGAGCGGCGCGGGGGACCCCCTACGAGCAGTACTTC
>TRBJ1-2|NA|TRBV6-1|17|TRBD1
CASSTTGTGVANYGYTF
TGTGCCAGCAGTACGACCGGGACAGGGGTCGCAAACTATGGCTACACCTTC
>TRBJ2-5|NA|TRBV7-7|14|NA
CASGPPVTQETQYF
TGTGCTAGCGGCCCCCCGGTTACCCAGGAGACCCAGTACTTC
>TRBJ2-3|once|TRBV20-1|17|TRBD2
CSADRLAGGSSTDTQYF
TGCAGTGCTGACCGACTAGCGGGGGGGTCTAGCACAGATACGCAGTATTTT
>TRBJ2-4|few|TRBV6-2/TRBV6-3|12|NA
CAANGGGNIQYF
TGTGCCGCGAACGGAGGGGGGAACATTCAGTACTTC
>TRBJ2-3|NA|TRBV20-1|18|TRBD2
CSARALGLAGARADTQYF
TGCAGTGCTAGAGCCCTTGGACTAGCGGGGGCTCGAGCAGATACGCAGTATTTT
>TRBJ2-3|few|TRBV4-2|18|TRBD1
CASSRSAPGTGDRHTQYF
TGTGCCAGCAGCCGCTCGGCACCTGGGACAGGGGACCGTCATACGCAGTATTTT
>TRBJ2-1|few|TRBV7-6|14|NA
CASSLAADGNEQFF
TGTGCCAGCAGCTTAGCGGCGGACGGAAATGAGCAGTTCTTC
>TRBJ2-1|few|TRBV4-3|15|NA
CASSQDFRGYNEQFF
TGCGCCAGCAGCCAAGACTTTAGGGGCTACAATGAGCAGTTCTTC